The table lists the clone carrying this T cell receptor (beta chain) with many counts. The antigen is unknown. The source material, RNA transcripts, was used to amplify TCR beta CDR3 regions. The TCR CDR3 was amplified in a first-round RT-PCR using the HTBI primer set. TCRdb processed the multiplex PCR reads anew with MiXCR; each CDR3 protein has one entry. The data show approximately 510,000 distinct CDR3 sequences, less than 25% seen once. The sample originates from a study of T cells in Graves' hyperthyroidism and ophthalmopathy. The V gene lost 3 bases and the J gene lost 1 base, with 10 bases spanning the gap. Germline V gene sequence: CDR1 MRHNA, CDR2 SNTAGT. The CDR3 runs 16 residues. Patients with uncontrolled infections, other autoimmune diseases, pregnancy or lactation were excluded. Clinical symptoms, serum thyroxine and TRAb, thyroid ultrasound and orbital computed tomography together formed the diagnostic basis.

Points from the study as a whole: A model using 13 V-J features told ophthalmopathy apart from stable hyperthyroidism.

This receptor was taken from a man between 18 and 35 years old with Graves' hyperthyroidism. The chain links TRBV6-4 to TRBJ2-6, with TRBD2 as a possible D gene (5 bases). The sample comprised blood. The CDR3 protein is CASSENAGSGANVLTF. CDR3 bases: TGTGCCAGCAGTGAGAACGCGGGTTCTGGGGCCAACGTCCTGACTTTC.